This record covers a single T cell receptor (beta chain). Measured with immunoSEQ multiplex PCR; TCRdb has only the in-frame clones, and not every one. Altogether about 85,000 clones are present, about 85% being singletons, with the ten largest covering approximately 4.4%. This sample was included in a study of cytotoxic CD8 clonotypes in ibrutinib-treated CLL. There are 15 residues in the CDR3. The germline V gene encodes CDR1 SGHRS and CDR2 YFSETQ. Deletions cut 0 bases from V and 9 bases from J, with 16 bases between. Specimen: PBMCs, collected after 12 months of ibrutinib treatment. This receptor was obtained from a human donor with chronic lymphocytic leukemia. The chain has TRBV5-1 and TRBJ2-1; no firm D call. The CDR3 is CASSLVSGWPGEQFF. The CDR3 nucleotides are TGCGCCAGCAGCTTGGTCTCCGGCTGGCCGGGTGAGCAGTTCTTC.